This entry lists 30 T cell receptor beta chains sequenced from one sample in a study of cytomegalovirus exposure and HLA in healthy donors (dated by TCRdb to the late 2010s). To prepare the library, the immunoSEQ multiplex PCR assay was applied. For the multiplex PCR, a mixture combining 60 forward primers for TCR Vbeta segments and 13 reverse primers for TCR Jbeta segments was used. The table was pulled from immuneACCESS by TCRdb, which kept in-frame rearrangements only. Such tables lose some clones; where checked, under half of the loss comes from unresolved V genes, and the rest has no known cause. The sample yields approximately 140,000 clones; about 78% were counted once. The ten most abundant clones make up 6.8% of the sample. Sequencing was performed on PBMCs. The source of these receptors is a man aged 35-49 years in good health and CMV-seropositive.

The chain carries TRBV19 and TRBJ1-4; TRBD1 matches at 7 bases. The ends lost 3 bases at V and 4 bases at J; junction bases unmatched: 5. Germline loops: CDR1 LNHDA, CDR2 SQIVND (reference sequence). The CDR3 totals 15 residues. CDR3: CASSIGGQLNEKLFF. The CDR3 nucleotides read TGTGCCAGTAGTATTGGGGGACAGCTTAATGAAAAACTGTTTTTT. The full variable domain, completed using reference TRBV19 and TRBJ1-4, is DGGITQSPKYLFRKEGQNVTLSCEQNLNHDAMYWYRQDPGQGLRLIYYSQIVNDFQKGDIAEGYSVSREKKESFPLTVTSAQKNPTAFYLCASSIGGQLNEKLFFGSGTQLSVL.

The chain uses TRBV6-6 and TRBJ2-1; possibly TRBD2 for D (5 bases). Per germline, CDR1 MNHNY and CDR2 SVGAGI (reference sequence). V lost 8 bases and J lost 2, with 16 bases in between. The CDR3 spans 15 residues. The CDR3 DNA reads TGTGCCAGCGGACTGAGTTTAGCGACCTACAATGAGCAGTTCTTC. Protein product: CASGLSLATYNEQFF.

The chain combines TRBV30 with TRBJ2-1; 9 bases align to TRBD2. V dropped 2 bases and J dropped 8; count of bases not matched to a gene: 7. Germline lookup yields CDR1 GTSNPN and CDR2 SVGIG (reference sequence). The CDR3 totals 14 residues. The CDR3 bases are TGTGCCTGGAGTTCCGGGACTAGCACCCATGAGCAGTTCTTC. It encodes CAWSSGTSTHEQFF.

The chain combines TRBV30 with TRBJ1-1; a possible D gene is TRBD1 (5 bases). V lost 4 bases and J 0 bases, leaving 18 bases between the germline ends. Germline lookup yields CDR1 GTSNPN and CDR2 SVGIG (reference sequence). The CDR3 loop spans 16 amino acids. In nucleotides, the CDR3 is TGTGCCTGGACCCGCGGAGGGGCCGGATTGAACACTGAAGCTTTCTTT. Translation: CAWTRGGAGLNTEAFF.

The rearrangement links TRBV9 to TRBJ1-1, with 8 bases fitting TRBD1. The CDR3 spans 15 residues. Germline V gene data show CDR1 as SGDLS and CDR2 as YYNGEE. Trimming took 0 bases from V and 4 from J; bases not matched to a gene: 5. As DNA, the CDR3 is TGTGCCAGCAGCGTAGGGATGGACAGGGCCACTGAAGCTTTCTTT. Translating it yields CASSVGMDRATEAFF.

V usage is TRBV5-5 and J usage is TRBJ1-4; TRBD1 might be the D (5 bases). V lost 5 bases and J lost 7, with 12 bases in between. The CDR3 runs 13 residues. Per the germline V gene, CDR1 is SGHKS and CDR2 is YYEKEE (reference sequence). This chain's CDR3 is CASRTGLGEKLFF. In DNA, the CDR3 is TGTGCCAGCAGGACGGGACTGGGTGAAAAACTGTTTTTT.

The chain recombines TRBV5-6 with TRBJ2-5; 11 bases match TRBD1. Germline V gene sequence: CDR1 SGHDT, CDR2 YYEEEE. There are 15 residues in the CDR3. Trimming at V came to 2 bases and at J to 5 bases, leaving 5 bases not matched to a gene. The CDR3 DNA sequence: TGTGCCAGCAGCTTTGGACAGGGGGCGCGGGAGACCCAGTACTTC. Encoded protein: CASSFGQGARETQYF.

In DNA form, the CDR3 reads TGTGCCAGCAGTACGGGACTAGCGGGAGTCTTATACGAGCAGTACTTC. Translating it yields CASSTGLAGVLYEQYF. The V gene is TRBV27, the J gene TRBJ2-7; TRBD2 agrees at 14 bases. The V and J ends lost 5 bases and 4 bases, in that order; junction bases with no gene match: 7. Per germline, CDR1 MNHEY and CDR2 SMNVEV (reference sequence). The CDR3 runs to 16 residues.

The chain is built from TRBV7-6 and TRBJ2-7; D possibly corresponds to TRBD1 (5 bases). The CDR3 length is 14 residues. The V gene lost 5 bases and the J gene lost 7 bases, with 18 bases spanning the gap. Germline values: CDR1 SGHVS, CDR2 FNYEAQ. The CDR3, as DNA: TGTGCCAGCAGCCTTCGAACAAGGGGAAAAGAGCAGTACTTC. This encodes CASSLRTRGKEQYF. Filled out from reference TRBV7-6 and TRBJ2-7, the complete variable domain reads GAGVSQSPRYKVTKRGQDVALRCDPISGHVSLYWYRQALGQGPEFLTYFNYEAQQDKSGLPNDRFSAERPEGSISTLTIQRTEQRDSAMYRCASSLRTRGKEQYFGPGTRLTVT.

The chain recombines TRBV28 with TRBJ1-1; D gene unclear. V was clipped by 6 bases and J by 5 bases, with 16 bases between them. Germline lookup yields CDR1 MDHEN and CDR2 SYDVKM. There are 14 residues in the CDR3. CDR3 DNA: TGTGCCAGCAGACCCCCGGGATTGGGAACTGAAGCTTTCTTT. This encodes CASRPPGLGTEAFF.

V and J are TRBV7-6 and TRBJ2-1; TRBD1 agrees at 8 bases. The trim removed 5 bases at V and 4 bases at J, leaving 4 bases unmatched. The length of the CDR3 is 14 residues. Germline V CDR1 and CDR2: SGHVS, FNYEAQ. CDR3 coding DNA: TGTGCCAGCAGCCTCGGACAGGGTTACAATGAGCAGTTCTTC. It encodes CASSLGQGYNEQFF.

The chain uses TRBV19 and TRBJ2-5; 9 nucleotides match TRBD1. The J segment lost 2 bases and the V segment lost 6 bases, leaving 4 bases of the junction unmatched. This CDR3 is built from 14 residues. The germline gives CDR1 LNHDA, CDR2 SQIVND (reference sequence). The CDR3 spells CASSTGTGQETQYF. The CDR3 DNA is TGTGCCAGTAGCACCGGGACAGGGCAAGAGACCCAGTACTTC.

The chain uses TRBV5-4 and TRBJ2-1; 9 positions match TRBD2. CDR3 length: 17 residues. Germline V gene lookup returns CDR1 SGHNT and CDR2 YYREEE (reference sequence). Trimming cost V 2 bases and J 6 bases; bases outside gene matches: 12. The DNA for the CDR3 is TGTGCCAGCAGCTTTCCCAGCTGGGGGACTAGCAGCAATGAGCAGTTCTTC. It encodes CASSFPSWGTSSNEQFF.

The chain employs TRBV6-4 and TRBJ2-3; 9 positions agree with TRBD2. Losses at the gene ends were 1 base for V and 6 bases for J; bases not matched to a gene: 8. Germline V gene data show CDR1 as MRHNA and CDR2 as SNTAGT. The CDR3 runs to 16 residues. The CDR3 is CASSDYGGRAEDTQYF. Here the CDR3 DNA reads TGTGCCAGCAGTGACTATGGCGGGAGGGCCGAGGATACGCAGTATTTT.

The V call is TRBV19, the J call TRBJ1-1; D is ambiguous. Trimming stripped 5 bases from V and 5 bases from J, with 15 bases between. The germline CDR1 and CDR2 sequences are LNHDA and SQIVND (reference sequence). There are 14 residues in the CDR3. The CDR3 coding sequence is TGTGCCAGTAGTCCCCTGGGAGCTCCGACTGAAGCTTTCTTT. Protein sequence: CASSPLGAPTEAFF.

The chain is built from TRBV5-1 and TRBJ1-1; D gene ambiguous. Trimming took off 4 bases at V and 0 bases at J, with 7 bases between the two ends. Germline CDR1 is SGHRS and CDR2 is YFSETQ. The CDR3 covers 13 residues. The DNA for the CDR3 is TGCGCCAGCAGCCCCGGGATGAACACTGAAGCTTTCTTT. This translates into CASSPGMNTEAFF.

The J gene is TRBJ1-1, the V gene TRBV7-9; possible D gene TRBD1, 5 bases. The CDR3 runs to 13 residues. Germline assignment: CDR1 SEHNR and CDR2 FQNEAQ (reference sequence). The ends were cut back, 1 base at V and 8 bases at J, with 11 bases in the middle. The DNA of the CDR3 is TGTGCCAGCAGCTTAGGAACGACAGTCGAAGCTTTCTTT. Residues: CASSLGTTVEAFF.

The CDR3 bases are TGTGCCAGCAGCTTGACCAACTTAGAGCAGTTCTTC. Its protein is CASSLTNLEQFF. V is TRBV5-6 and J is TRBJ2-1; D gene ambiguous. Germline V gene lookup returns CDR1 SGHDT and CDR2 YYEEEE. V was cut by 1 base and J by 10 bases, with 9 bases left in between. The CDR3 spans 12 residues.

The CDR3 here is CASSEFRGQGYGYTF. CDR3 coding DNA: TGTGCCAGCAGTGAATTTAGGGGACAGGGCTATGGCTACACCTTC. The chain has TRBV25-1 and TRBJ1-2, with 9 bases fitting TRBD1. The V gene's germline CDR1 is MGHDK and CDR2 SYGVNS. CDR3 length equals 15 residues. V lost 1 base to trimming and J lost 4 bases; unmatched junction nucleotides: 4.

The genes are TRBV4-3 and TRBJ1-5, with a tentative D call TRBD1 (5 bases). The V end lost 0 bases, the J end lost 0 bases, and 15 bases lay between the germline ends. Germline V lookup: CDR1 LGHNA, CDR2 YSLEER. This CDR3 region has 18 residues. The CDR3 bases are TGCGCCAGCAGCCAAGATCTCTGGGGCAGGGATAGCAATCAGCCCCAGCATTTT. It specifies CASSQDLWGRDSNQPQHF.

The chain combines TRBV5-4 with TRBJ1-1; D gene uncertain. Germline-derived CDR1 and CDR2 are SGHNT and YYREEE (reference sequence). CDR3 length equals 12 residues. V shed 2 bases and J shed 5 bases, with 7 bases lying between them. The DNA for the CDR3 is TGTGCCAGCAGCTTCGGGATGACTGAAGCTTTCTTT. Its translation: CASSFGMTEAFF.

The V call is TRBV2, the J call TRBJ2-7; no clear D. Looked up from germline, CDR1 is SNHLY and CDR2 is FYNNEI. The CDR3 spans 13 residues. V dropped 8 bases and J dropped 0 bases, with 11 bases sitting between them. The CDR3 reads CASGAVPSYEQYF. The DNA for the CDR3 is TGTGCCAGCGGAGCCGTACCCTCCTACGAGCAGTACTTC.

This chain links TRBV4-3 with TRBJ1-6; D perhaps matches TRBD1 (5 bases). This CDR3 has 17 residues. V lost 0 bases and J 0 bases, leaving 9 bases between the germline ends. From germline, CDR1 is LGHNA and CDR2 YSLEER. The CDR3 DNA is TGCGCCAGCAGCCAAGATACAAGGGGCTCCTATAATTCACCCCTCCACTTT. Translation gives CASSQDTRGSYNSPLHF.

This clone appeared a few times. V usage is TRBV27 and J usage is TRBJ2-3; 10 positions match TRBD2. CDR1 and CDR2 (germline): MNHEY, SMNVEV (reference sequence). CDR3 length equals 15 residues. V lost 8 bases, J lost 2 bases, and 7 bases stayed unmatched. DNA for the CDR3: TGTGCCAGCCTCAGCGGGGGGGCGATCACAGATACGCAGTATTTT. It translates to CASLSGGAITDTQYF.

This chain joins TRBV9 and TRBJ2-7; 8 bases agree with TRBD1. CDR1 and CDR2 from the germline V gene are SGDLS and YYNGEE. The CDR3 has 15 residues. V lost 4 bases, J lost 4 bases, and 10 bases stayed unmatched. The CDR3 loop reads CASSITWTGPYEQYF. CDR3 sequence (DNA): TGTGCCAGCAGCATTACCTGGACAGGGCCTTACGAGCAGTACTTC. Supplemented by reference TRBV9 and TRBJ2-7, the full variable domain reads DSGVTQTPKHLITATGQRVTLRCSPRSGDLSVYWYQQSLDQGLQFLIQYYNGEERAKGNILERFSAQQFPDLHSELNLSSLELGDSALYFCASSITWTGPYEQYFGPGTRLTVT.

The chain recombines TRBV7-8 with TRBJ1-5; 7 nucleotides align to TRBD1. The CDR3 totals 13 residues. The V segment lost 4 bases and the J segment 8 bases; nucleotides outside the gene matches: 5. Germline V gene lookup returns CDR1 SGHVS and CDR2 FQNEAQ. The CDR3 region has the DNA TGTGCCAGCAGCTCACAGGGGCGGGAGCCCCAGCATTTT. Translation gives CASSSQGREPQHF.

The chain couples TRBV19 to TRBJ1-1; TRBD1 might be the D (6 bases). The CDR3 runs to 14 residues. V was pared by 3 bases and J by 4 bases, with 12 bases between. Germline CDR1 LNHDA, CDR2 SQIVND (reference sequence). CDR3 nucleotide sequence: TGTGCCAGTAGTATCCGGGGGGCCGGCACTGAAGCTTTCTTT. Translation gives CASSIRGAGTEAFF.

The CDR3: CASSKTGTGELFF. CDR3 bases: TGTGCCAGCAGCAAGACAGGCACCGGGGAGCTGTTTTTT. This rearrangement joins TRBV6-5 to TRBJ2-2; D is perhaps TRBD1 (6 bases). This CDR3 has 13 amino acids. V shed 6 bases and J shed 4 bases, with 9 bases lying between them. Germline CDR1 and CDR2: MNHEY and SVGAGI.

The chain links TRBV28 to TRBJ2-7; a weak D match, TRBD1 (6 bases). V dropped 4 bases and J dropped 3 bases, with 13 bases sitting between them. The germline V gene has CDR1 MDHEN and CDR2 SYDVKM. The CDR3 is 14 residues long. CDR3 sequence (DNA): TGTGCCAGCAGTTCCCTTGGACAGAGCTACGAGCAGTACTTC. It translates to CASSSLGQSYEQYF.

This chain connects TRBV6-5 to TRBJ1-6, with D possibly TRBD1 on 6 matching bases. Deletions cut 0 bases from V and 8 bases from J, with 8 bases between. The CDR3 spans 14 residues. Germline CDR1 reads MNHEY; CDR2 reads SVGAGI. The CDR3 sequence: CASSYSRGDSPLHF. CDR3 nucleotide sequence: TGTGCCAGCAGTTACTCCAGGGGTGATTCACCCCTCCACTTT.